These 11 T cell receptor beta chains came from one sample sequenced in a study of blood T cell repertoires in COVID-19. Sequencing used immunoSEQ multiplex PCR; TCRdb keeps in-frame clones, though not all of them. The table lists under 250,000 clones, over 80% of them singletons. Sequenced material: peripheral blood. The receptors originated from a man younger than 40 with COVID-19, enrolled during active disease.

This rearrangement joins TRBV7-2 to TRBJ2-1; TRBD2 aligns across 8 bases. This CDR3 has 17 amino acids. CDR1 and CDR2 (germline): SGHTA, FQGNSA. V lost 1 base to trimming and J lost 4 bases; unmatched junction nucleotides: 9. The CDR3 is CASSLGAPGGLYNEQFF. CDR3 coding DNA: TGTGCCAGCAGCTTAGGGGCGCCGGGGGGGCTATACAATGAGCAGTTCTTC.

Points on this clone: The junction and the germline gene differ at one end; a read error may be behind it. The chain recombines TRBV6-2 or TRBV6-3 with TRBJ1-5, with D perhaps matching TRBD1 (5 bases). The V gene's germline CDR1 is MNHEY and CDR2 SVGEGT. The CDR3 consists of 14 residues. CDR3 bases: TGTGCCAGCAGTCACTCCGGGGGGGATCAGCCCCAGCATTTT. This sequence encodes CASSHSGGDQPQHF.

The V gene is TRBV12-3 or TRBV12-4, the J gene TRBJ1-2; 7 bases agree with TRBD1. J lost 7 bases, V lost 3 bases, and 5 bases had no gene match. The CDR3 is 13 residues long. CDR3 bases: TGTGCCAGCAGTTTTGACAGGGCGGGTGGCTACACCTTC. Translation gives CASSFDRAGGYTF.

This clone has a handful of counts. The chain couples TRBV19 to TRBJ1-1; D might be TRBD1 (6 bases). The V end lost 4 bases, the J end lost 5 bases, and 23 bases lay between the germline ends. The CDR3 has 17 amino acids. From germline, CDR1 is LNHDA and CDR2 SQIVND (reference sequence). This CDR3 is CASSSGQTWGLGTEAFF. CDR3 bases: TGTGCCAGTAGTAGTGGACAGACATGGGGTCTTGGGACTGAAGCTTTCTTT.

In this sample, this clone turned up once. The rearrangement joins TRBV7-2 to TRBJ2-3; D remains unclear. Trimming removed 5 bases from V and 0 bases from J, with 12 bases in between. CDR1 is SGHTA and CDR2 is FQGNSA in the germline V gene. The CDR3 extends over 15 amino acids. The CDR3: CASSQNAWSTDTQYF. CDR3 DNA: TGTGCCAGCAGCCAAAACGCGTGGAGCACAGATACGCAGTATTTT.

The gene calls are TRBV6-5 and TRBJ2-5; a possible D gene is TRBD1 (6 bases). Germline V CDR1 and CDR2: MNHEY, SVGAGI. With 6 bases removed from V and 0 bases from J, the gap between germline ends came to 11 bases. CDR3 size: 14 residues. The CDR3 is CASRRTADQETQYF. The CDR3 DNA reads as TGTGCCAGCAGAAGGACAGCCGACCAAGAGACCCAGTACTTC.

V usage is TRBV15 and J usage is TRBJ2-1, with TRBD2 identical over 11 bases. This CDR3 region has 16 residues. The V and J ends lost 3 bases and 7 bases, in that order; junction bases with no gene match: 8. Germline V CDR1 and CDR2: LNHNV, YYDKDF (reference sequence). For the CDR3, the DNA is TGTGCCACCAGCAGGCTAGCGGGAGGATTTTTGAATGAGCAGTTCTTC. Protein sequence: CATSRLAGGFLNEQFF.

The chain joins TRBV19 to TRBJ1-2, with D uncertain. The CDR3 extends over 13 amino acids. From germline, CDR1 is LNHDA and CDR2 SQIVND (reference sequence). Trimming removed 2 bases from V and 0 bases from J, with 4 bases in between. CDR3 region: CASSILTNYGYTF. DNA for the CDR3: TGTGCCAGTAGTATACTTACTAACTATGGCTACACCTTC.

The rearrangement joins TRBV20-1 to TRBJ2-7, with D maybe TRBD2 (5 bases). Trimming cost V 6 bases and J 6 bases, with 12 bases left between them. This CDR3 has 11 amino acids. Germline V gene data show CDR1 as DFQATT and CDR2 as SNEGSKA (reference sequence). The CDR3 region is CSALRAPEQYF. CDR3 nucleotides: TGCAGTGCCTTGAGGGCCCCCGAGCAGTACTTC.

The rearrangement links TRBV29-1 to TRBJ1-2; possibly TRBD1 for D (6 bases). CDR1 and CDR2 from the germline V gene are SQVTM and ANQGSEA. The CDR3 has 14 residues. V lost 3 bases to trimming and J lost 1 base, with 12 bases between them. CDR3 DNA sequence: TGCAGCGTTGAGCTAGAAGGGGGTAACTATGGCTACACCTTC. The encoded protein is CSVELEGGNYGYTF.

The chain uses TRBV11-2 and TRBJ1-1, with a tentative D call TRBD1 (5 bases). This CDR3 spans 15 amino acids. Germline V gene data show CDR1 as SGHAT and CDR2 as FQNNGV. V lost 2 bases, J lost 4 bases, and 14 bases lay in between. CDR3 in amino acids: CASSLLGAALTEAFF. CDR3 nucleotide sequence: TGTGCCAGCAGCTTACTAGGGGCAGCGCTCACTGAAGCTTTCTTT.